The sequence of this TCR beta chain was determined in a study of shared clonotypes between healthy human individuals. For the study at large: CD4 naive cells filled three plates per donor, CD4 memory three, CD8 naive two and CD8 memory one.

Profiling relied on immunoSEQ multiplex PCR, and the TCRdb table lists in-frame clones only, not all of them. The sample has 550,000 to 700,000 clones; about three quarters are singletons. Trimming removed 3 bases from V and 2 bases from J; junction bases left unmatched: 3. The length of the CDR3 is 15 residues. In germline, CDR1 is MDHEN, CDR2 SYDVKM. Study results and caveats: Non-shared clonotypes had lower generation probabilities than those shared by all four donors. With few donors, the genetic and exposure-history diversity represented was limited.

In its sample, this clone was seen a few times. What it recognizes is unknown. CD4+ cell separation produced CD45RA+ naive and CD45RA-negative memory subsets. The chain links TRBV28 to TRBJ2-5; 10 bases map to TRBD2. Sequencing used memory CD4+ T cells sorted from blood. As for subset: CD45RA-negative fraction. This TCR derives from a woman younger than 45 in good health. The CDR3, as DNA: TGTGCCAGCAGTTTCGGGACTAGCGATCAAGAGACCCAGTACTTC. Residues: CASSFGTSDQETQYF.